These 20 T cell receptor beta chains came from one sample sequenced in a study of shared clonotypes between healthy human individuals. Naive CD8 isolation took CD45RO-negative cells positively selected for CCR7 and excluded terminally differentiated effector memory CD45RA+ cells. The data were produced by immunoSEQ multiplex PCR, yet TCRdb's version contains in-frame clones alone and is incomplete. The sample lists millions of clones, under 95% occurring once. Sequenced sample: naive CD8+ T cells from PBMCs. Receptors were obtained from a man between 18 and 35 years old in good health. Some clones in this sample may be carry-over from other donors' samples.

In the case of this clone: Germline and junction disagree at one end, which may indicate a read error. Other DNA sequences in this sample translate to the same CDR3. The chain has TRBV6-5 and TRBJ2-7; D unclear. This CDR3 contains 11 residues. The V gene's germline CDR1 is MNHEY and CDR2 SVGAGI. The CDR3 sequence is CASSTPYEQYF. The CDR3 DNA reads TGTGCCAGCAGTACCCCCTATGAGCAGTACTTC.

The CDR3 loop is CASSVARLAGGLNTGELFF. CDR3 nucleotide sequence: TGTGCCAGCAGCGTAGCAAGACTAGCGGGCGGCCTGAACACCGGGGAGCTGTTTTTT. This chain uses TRBV9 with TRBJ2-2; 10 nucleotides align to TRBD2. Germline CDR1 reads SGDLS; CDR2 reads YYNGEE. Trimming at V came to 0 bases and at J to 1 base, leaving 9 bases not matched to a gene. The CDR3 sequence is 19 residues long.

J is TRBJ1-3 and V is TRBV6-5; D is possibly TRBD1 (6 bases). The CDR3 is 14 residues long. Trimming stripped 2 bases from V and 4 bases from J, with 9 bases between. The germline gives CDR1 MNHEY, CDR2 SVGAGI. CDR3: CASSYGTQGNTIYF. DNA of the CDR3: TGTGCCAGCAGTTACGGGACACAAGGAAACACCATATATTTT.

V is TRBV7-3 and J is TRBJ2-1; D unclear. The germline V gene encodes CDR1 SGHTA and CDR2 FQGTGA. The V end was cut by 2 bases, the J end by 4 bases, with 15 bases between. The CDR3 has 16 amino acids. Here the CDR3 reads CASSLRTASRYNEQFF. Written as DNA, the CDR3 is TGTGCCAGCAGCTTACGTACGGCAAGTCGGTACAATGAGCAGTTCTTC. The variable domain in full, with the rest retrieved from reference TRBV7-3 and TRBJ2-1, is GAGVSQTPSNKVTEKGKYVELRCDPISGHTALYWYRQSLGQGPEFLIYFQGTGAADDSGLPNDRFFAVRPEGSVSTLKIQRTERGDSAVYLCASSLRTASRYNEQFFGPGTRLTVL.

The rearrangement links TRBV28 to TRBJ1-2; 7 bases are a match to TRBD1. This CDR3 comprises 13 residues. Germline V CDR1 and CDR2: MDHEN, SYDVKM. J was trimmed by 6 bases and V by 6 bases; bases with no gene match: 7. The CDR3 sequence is CASRFRDRDGYTF. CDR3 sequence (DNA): TGTGCCAGCAGGTTCCGAGACAGGGATGGCTACACCTTC.

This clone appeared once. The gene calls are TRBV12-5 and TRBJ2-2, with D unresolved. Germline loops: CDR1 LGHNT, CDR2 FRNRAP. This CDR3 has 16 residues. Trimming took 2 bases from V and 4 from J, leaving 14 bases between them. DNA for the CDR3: TGTGCTAGTGGTTTGCTCCTAGGAGTAGGCACCGGGGAGCTGTTTTTT. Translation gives CASGLLLGVGTGELFF.

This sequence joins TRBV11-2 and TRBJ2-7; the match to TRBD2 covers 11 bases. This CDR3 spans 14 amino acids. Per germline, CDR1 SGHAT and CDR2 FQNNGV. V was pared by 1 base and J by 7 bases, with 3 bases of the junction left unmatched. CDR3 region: CASSLAGLAGEQYF. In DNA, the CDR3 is TGTGCCAGCAGCTTAGCCGGACTAGCGGGTGAGCAGTACTTC.

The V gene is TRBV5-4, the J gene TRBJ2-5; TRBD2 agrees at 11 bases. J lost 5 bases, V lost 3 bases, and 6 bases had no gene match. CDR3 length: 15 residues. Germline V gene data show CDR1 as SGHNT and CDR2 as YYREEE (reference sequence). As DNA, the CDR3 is TGTGCCAGCAGCTCGGGACTAGCGGAGGTCGAGACCCAGTACTTC. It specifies CASSSGLAEVETQYF.

As DNA, the CDR3 is TGTGCCAGCAGTATAAGACAGGGTGCTGAAGCTTTCTTT. It codes for CASSIRQGAEAFF. The chain combines TRBV27 with TRBJ1-1; 7 bases are shared with TRBD1. There are 13 residues in the CDR3. Trimming removed 5 bases from V and 6 bases from J; junction bases left unmatched: 6. Germline CDR1 MNHEY, CDR2 SMNVEV (reference sequence).

The CDR3 is CASRETGMWPQHF. DNA of the CDR3: TGTGCCAGTAGGGAGACAGGGATGTGGCCCCAGCATTTT. The rearrangement uses TRBV19 and TRBJ1-5, with TRBD1 matching 7 bases. CDR1 LNHDA and CDR2 SQIVND come from the germline V gene (reference sequence). The V and J ends lost 6 bases and 9 bases, in that order; junction bases with no gene match: 8. The CDR3 length is 13 residues.

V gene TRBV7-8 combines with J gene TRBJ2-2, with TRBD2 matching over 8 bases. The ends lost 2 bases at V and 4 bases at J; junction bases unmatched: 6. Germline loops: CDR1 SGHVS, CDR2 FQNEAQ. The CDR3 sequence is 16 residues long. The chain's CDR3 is CASSLWPSGSTGELFF. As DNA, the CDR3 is TGTGCCAGCAGCTTATGGCCTAGCGGGTCCACCGGGGAGCTGTTTTTT.

This chain's CDR3 is CASSRPTGALYEQYF. The DNA of the CDR3 is TGCGCCAGCAGCCGACCGACAGGGGCCCTCTACGAGCAGTACTTC. The chain links TRBV4-1 to TRBJ2-7, with 8 positions matching TRBD1. V was clipped by 4 bases and J by 3 bases; unmatched bases: 8. The CDR3 loop spans 15 amino acids. Germline CDR1 MGHRA, CDR2 YSYEKL.

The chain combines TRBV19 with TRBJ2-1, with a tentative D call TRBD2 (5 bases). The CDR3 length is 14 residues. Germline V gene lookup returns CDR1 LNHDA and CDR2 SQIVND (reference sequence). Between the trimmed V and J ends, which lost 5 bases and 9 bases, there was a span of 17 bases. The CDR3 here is CASSPVAPVFEQFF. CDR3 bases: TGTGCCAGTAGTCCAGTAGCGCCCGTCTTTGAGCAGTTCTTC.

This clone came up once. CDR3 protein: CASRRDGGRTKNIQYF. CDR3 DNA sequence: TGTGCCAGCAGGAGGGACGGGGGTAGGACCAAAAACATTCAGTACTTC. This chain joins TRBV21-1 and TRBJ2-4; the table's D call of TRBD2 was not tested on the DNA. TRBV21-1 is labeled a pseudogene. The CDR3 runs 16 residues.

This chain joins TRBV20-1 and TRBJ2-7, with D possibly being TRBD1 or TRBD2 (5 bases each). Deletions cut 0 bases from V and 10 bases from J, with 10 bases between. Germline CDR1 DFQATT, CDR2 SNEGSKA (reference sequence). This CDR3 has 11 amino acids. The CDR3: CSARDLGDQYF. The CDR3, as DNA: TGCAGTGCTAGAGATTTGGGGGATCAGTACTTC.

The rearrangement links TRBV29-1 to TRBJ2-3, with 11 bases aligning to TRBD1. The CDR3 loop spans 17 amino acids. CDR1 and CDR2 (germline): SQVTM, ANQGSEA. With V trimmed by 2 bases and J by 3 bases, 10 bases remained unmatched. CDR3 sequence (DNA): TGCAGCGTTGAATTGTGGAGGACAGGGGGCGATACAGATACGCAGTATTTT. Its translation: CSVELWRTGGDTDTQYF.

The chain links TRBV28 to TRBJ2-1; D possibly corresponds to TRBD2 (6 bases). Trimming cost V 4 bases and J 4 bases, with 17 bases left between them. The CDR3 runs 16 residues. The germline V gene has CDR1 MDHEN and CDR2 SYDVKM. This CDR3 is CASSSPARDSYNEQFF. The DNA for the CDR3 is TGTGCCAGCAGTTCCCCTGCGCGGGACTCTTACAATGAGCAGTTCTTC.

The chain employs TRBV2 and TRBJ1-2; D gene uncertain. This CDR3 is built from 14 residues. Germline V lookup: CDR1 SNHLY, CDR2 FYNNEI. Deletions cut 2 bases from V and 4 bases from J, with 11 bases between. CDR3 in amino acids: CASSESAAFYGYTF. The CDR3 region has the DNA TGTGCCAGCAGTGAATCGGCAGCGTTCTATGGCTACACCTTC.

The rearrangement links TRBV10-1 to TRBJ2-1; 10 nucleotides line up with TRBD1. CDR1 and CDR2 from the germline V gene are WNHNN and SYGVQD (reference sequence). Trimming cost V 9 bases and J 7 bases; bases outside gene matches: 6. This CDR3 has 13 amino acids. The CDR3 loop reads CASGQGDFNEQFF. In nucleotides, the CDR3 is TGCGCCAGTGGACAGGGGGATTTTAATGAGCAGTTCTTC.

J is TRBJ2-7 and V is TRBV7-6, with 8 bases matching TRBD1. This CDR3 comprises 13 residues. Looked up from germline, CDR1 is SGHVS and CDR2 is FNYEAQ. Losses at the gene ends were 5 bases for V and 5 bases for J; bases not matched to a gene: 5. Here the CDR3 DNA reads TGTGCCAGCAGCCCAGGGGGCAGAAACGAGCAGTACTTC. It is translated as CASSPGGRNEQYF.